This T cell receptor beta chain originates from a study of T cells after yellow fever vaccination. In its sample, this clonotype was seen many times. TCRdb re-analysed the 5' RACE reads in MiXCR, keeping a single row per CDR3 protein. The sample consists of 300,000 to 400,000 distinct CDR3 sequences, roughly an eighth of them appearing once. With 3 bases clipped from V and 1 base from J, the junction kept 7 bases outside the gene matches. The CDR3 covers 16 residues. Germline values: CDR1 SGHRS, CDR2 YFSETQ. The receptor was isolated from a young man who received the YFV17D yellow fever vaccine. This specimen was CD4+ T cells sorted from PBMCs, taken 15 days after the yellow fever booster vaccination. The rearrangement joins TRBV5-1 to TRBJ2-7; TRBD2 agrees at 10 bases. This CDR3 reads CASSSGSGGPSYEQYF. The DNA of the CDR3 is TGCGCCAGCAGCTCGGGTAGCGGGGGGCCTTCCTACGAGCAGTACTTC.